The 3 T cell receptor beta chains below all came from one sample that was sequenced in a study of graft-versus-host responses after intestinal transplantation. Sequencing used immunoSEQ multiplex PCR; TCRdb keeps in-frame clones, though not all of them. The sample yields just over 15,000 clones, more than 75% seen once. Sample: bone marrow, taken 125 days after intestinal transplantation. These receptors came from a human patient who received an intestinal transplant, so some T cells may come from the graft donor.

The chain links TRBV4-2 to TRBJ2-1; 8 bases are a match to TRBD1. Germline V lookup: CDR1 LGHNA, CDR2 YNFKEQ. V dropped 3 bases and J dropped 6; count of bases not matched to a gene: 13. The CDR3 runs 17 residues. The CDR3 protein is CASSHYRGLLGSNEQFF. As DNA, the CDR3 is TGTGCCAGCAGCCATTACAGGGGGTTACTAGGTAGCAATGAGCAGTTCTTC.

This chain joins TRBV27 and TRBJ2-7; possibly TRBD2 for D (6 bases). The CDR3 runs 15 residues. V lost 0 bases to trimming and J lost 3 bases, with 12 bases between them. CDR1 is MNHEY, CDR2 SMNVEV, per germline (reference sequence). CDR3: CASSLSSGSYYEQYF. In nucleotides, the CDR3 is TGTGCCAGCAGTTTATCGAGCGGGTCGTACTACGAGCAGTACTTC.

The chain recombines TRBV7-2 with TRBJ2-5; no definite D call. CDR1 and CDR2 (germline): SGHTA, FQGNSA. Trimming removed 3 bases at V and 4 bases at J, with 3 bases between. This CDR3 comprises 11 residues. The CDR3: CASSFVETQYF. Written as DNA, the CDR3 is TGTGCCAGCAGCTTCGTAGAGACCCAGTACTTC.